This TCR beta chain was found in a study of beta chain features in type 1 diabetes. Whole-study findings and limits: TCRB CDR3s from Type 1 diabetes patients were moderately but significantly shorter in all four CD4+ subsets.

Trimming removed 3 bases from V and 2 bases from J; junction bases left unmatched: 4. CDR3 length equals 13 residues. CDR1 is GTSNPN, CDR2 SVGIG, per germline (reference sequence). In the case of this clone: The antigen is not known.

Expressed TCRB transcripts were sequenced because the entire RNA isolate underwent reverse transcription. Generated by immunoSEQ multiplex PCR, the TCRdb table keeps only in-frame clones and is missing some. The data hold 500,000 to 850,000 clones, with over 12% observed a single time. The receptor was derived from a man in his late teens or twenties with type 1 diabetes. The gene calls are TRBV30 and TRBJ2-7; 7 bases align to TRBD1. Sample: naive CD4+ T cells from blood. For the CDR3, the DNA is TGTGCCTGGAGCGGGACAGCCACCTACGAGCAGTACTTC. It encodes CAWSGTATYEQYF.